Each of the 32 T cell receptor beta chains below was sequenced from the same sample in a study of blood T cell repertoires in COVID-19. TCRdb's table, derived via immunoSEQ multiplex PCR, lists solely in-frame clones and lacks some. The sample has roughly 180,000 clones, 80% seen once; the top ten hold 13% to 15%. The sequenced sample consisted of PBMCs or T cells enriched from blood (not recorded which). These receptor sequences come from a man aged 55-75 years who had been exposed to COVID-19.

The CDR3 nucleotides are TGTGCCAGCAGCCTGGGGACTGCTTTTGAGCAGTACTTC. Encoded protein: CASSLGTAFEQYF. The chain is built from TRBV11-1 and TRBJ2-7; D is possibly TRBD2 (6 bases). CDR1 is SGHAT and CDR2 is FQDESV in the germline V gene (reference sequence). There are 13 residues in the CDR3. V was cut by 5 bases and J by 7 bases, with 15 bases left in between.

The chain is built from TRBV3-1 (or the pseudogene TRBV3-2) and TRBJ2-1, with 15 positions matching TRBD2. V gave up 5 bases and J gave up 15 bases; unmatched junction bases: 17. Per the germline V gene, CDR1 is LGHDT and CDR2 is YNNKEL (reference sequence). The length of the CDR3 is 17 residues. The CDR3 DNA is TGTGCCAGCAGCTGGGAAAGAACCGGGACTAGCGGGAGGAAGCCGTTCTTC. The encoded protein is CASSWERTGTSGRKPFF.

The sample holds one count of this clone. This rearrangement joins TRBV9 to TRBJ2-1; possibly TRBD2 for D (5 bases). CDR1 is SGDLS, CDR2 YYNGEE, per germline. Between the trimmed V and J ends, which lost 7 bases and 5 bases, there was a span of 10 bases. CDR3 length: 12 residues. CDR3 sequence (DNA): TGTGCCAGCGGGAGCAAAGACAATGAGCAGTTCTTC. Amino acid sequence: CASGSKDNEQFF.

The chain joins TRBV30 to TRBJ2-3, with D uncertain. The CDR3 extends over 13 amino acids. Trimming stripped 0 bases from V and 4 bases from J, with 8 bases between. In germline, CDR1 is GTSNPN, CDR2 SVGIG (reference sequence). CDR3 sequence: CAWSVSAADTQYF. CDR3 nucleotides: TGTGCCTGGAGTGTGTCCGCAGCAGATACGCAGTATTTT.

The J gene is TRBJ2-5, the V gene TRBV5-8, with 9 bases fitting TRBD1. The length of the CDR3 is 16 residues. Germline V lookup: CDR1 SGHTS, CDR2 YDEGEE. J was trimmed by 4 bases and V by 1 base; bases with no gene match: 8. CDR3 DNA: TGTGCCAGCAGCTTGACCGGGACAGGGAGATTAGAGACCCAGTACTTC. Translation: CASSLTGTGRLETQYF.

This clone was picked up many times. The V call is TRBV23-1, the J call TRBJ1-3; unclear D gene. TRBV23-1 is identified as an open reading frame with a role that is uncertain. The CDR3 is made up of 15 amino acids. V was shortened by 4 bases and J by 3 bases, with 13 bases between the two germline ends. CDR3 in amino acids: CASSRGCAGGNTIYF. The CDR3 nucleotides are TGCGCCAGCAGTCGGGGTTGTGCGGGTGGAAACACCATATATTTT.

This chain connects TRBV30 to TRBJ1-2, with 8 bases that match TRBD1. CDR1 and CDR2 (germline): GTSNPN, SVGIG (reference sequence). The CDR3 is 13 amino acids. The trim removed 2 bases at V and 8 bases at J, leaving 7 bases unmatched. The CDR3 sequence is CAWSLDRVDGYTF. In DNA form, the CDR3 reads TGTGCCTGGAGTCTGGACAGGGTTGACGGCTACACCTTC.

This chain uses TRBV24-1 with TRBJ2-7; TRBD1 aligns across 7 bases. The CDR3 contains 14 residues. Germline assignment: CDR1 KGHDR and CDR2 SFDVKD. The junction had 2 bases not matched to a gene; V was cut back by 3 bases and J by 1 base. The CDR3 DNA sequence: TGTGCCACCAGTGATCCGGGACAGTCCTACGAGCAGTACTTC. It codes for CATSDPGQSYEQYF.

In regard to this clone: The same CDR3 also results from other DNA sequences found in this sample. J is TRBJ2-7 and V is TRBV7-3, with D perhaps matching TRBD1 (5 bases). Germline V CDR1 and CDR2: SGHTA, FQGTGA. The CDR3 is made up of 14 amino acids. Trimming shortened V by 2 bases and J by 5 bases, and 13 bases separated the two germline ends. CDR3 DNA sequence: TGTGCCAGCAGCTTAGGCGGCAGGGCCCACGAGCAGTACTTC. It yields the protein CASSLGGRAHEQYF.

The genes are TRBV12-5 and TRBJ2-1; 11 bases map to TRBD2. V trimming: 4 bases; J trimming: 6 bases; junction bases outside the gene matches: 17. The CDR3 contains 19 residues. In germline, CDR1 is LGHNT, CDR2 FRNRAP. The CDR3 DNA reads TGTGCTAGTGGTTCGCCGGGGGGAGTGGTAGCGGGAGGGCCCAATGAGCAGTTCTTC. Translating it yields CASGSPGGVVAGGPNEQFF.

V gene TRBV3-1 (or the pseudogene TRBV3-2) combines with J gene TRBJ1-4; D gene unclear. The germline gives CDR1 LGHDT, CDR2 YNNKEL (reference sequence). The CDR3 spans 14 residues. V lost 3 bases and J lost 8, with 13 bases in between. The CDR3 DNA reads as TGTGCCAGCAGCCACAATGGAGTAAGAGAAAAACTGTTTTTT. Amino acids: CASSHNGVREKLFF.

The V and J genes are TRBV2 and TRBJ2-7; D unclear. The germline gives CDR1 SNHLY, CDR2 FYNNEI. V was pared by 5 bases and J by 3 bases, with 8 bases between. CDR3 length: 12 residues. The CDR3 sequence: CASSIQSYEQYF. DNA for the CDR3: TGTGCCAGCAGTATACAGAGCTACGAGCAGTACTTC.

The CDR3 DNA reads as TGCAGCGTTGAGGCAGGGGGCAGCGGAGGCTACACCTTC. Translated: CSVEAGGSGGYTF. The chain carries TRBV29-1 and TRBJ1-2; the match to TRBD1 covers 8 bases. Germline trimming cut 3 bases from V and 8 bases from J; bases unmatched to any gene: 8. Germline lookup yields CDR1 SQVTM and CDR2 ANQGSEA. The CDR3 has 13 residues. The full variable domain, in which reference TRBV29-1 and TRBJ1-2 provide the parts outside the CDR3, is SAVISQKPSRDICQRGTSLTIQCQVDSQVTMMFWYRQQPGQSLTLIATANQGSEATYESGFVIDKFPISRPNLTFSTLTVSNMSPEDSSIYLCSVEAGGSGGYTFGSGTRLTVV.

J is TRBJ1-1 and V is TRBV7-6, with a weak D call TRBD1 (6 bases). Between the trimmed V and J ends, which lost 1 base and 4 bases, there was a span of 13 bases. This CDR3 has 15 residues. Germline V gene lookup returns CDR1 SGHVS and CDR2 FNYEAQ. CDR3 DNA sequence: TGTGCCAGCAGCTTAGGAGGGGGGGCCGGCACTGAAGCTTTCTTT. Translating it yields CASSLGGGAGTEAFF. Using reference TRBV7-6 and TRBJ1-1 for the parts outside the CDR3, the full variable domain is GAGVSQSPRYKVTKRGQDVALRCDPISGHVSLYWYRQALGQGPEFLTYFNYEAQQDKSGLPNDRFSAERPEGSISTLTIQRTEQRDSAMYRCASSLGGGAGTEAFFGQGTRLTVV.

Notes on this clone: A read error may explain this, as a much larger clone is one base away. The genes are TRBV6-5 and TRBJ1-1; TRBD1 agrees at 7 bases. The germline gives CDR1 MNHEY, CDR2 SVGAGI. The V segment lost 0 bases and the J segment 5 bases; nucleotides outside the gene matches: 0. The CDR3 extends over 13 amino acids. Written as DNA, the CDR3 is TGTGCCAGCAGTTACTCGACAGGGACTGAAGCTTTCTTT. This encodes CASSYSTGTEAFF.

The CDR3 spells CASSQQGVTEAFF. CDR3 coding DNA: TGTGCCAGCAGCCAGCAGGGGGTTACTGAAGCTTTCTTT. The chain employs TRBV7-9 and TRBJ1-1, with 7 positions matching TRBD1. Losses at the gene ends were 5 bases for V and 5 bases for J; bases not matched to a gene: 5. There are 13 residues in the CDR3. Per the germline V gene, CDR1 is SEHNR and CDR2 is FQNEAQ (reference sequence).

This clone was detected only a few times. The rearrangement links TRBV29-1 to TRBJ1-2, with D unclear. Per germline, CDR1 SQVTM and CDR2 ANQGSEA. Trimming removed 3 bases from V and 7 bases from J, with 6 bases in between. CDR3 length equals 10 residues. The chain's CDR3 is CSVDAGGYTF. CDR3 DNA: TGCAGCGTTGATGCGGGTGGCTACACCTTC. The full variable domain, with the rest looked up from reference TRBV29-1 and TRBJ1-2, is SAVISQKPSRDICQRGTSLTIQCQVDSQVTMMFWYRQQPGQSLTLIATANQGSEATYESGFVIDKFPISRPNLTFSTLTVSNMSPEDSSIYLCSVDAGGYTFGSGTRLTVV.

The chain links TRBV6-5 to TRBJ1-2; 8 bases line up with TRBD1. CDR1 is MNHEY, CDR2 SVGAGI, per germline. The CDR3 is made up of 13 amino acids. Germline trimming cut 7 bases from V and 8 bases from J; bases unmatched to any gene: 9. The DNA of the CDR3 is TGTGCCAGCAAAGAGGACAGGGCGCGGGGCTACACCTTC. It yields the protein CASKEDRARGYTF.

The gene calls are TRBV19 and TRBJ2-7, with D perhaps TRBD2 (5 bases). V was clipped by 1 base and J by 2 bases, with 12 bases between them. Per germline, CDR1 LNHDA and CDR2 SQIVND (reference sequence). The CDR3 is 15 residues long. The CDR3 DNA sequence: TGTGCCAGTAGTATAGGTTTGGACTCCACCTACGAGCAGTACTTC. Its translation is CASSIGLDSTYEQYF.

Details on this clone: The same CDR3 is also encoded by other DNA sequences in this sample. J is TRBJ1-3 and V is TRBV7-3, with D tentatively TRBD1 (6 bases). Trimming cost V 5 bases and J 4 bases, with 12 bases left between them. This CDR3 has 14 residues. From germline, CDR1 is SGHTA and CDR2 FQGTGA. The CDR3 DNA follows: TGTGCCAGCAGCCTCGGGACACCGGGAAACACCATATATTTT. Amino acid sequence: CASSLGTPGNTIYF.

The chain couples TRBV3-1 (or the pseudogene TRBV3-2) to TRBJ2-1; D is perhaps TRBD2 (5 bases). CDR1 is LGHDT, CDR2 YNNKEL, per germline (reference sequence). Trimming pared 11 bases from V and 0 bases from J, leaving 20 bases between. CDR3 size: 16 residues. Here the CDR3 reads CAGWYRRRSSYNEQFF. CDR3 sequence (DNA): TGTGCCGGGTGGTACCGGCGGAGGAGCTCCTACAATGAGCAGTTCTTC.

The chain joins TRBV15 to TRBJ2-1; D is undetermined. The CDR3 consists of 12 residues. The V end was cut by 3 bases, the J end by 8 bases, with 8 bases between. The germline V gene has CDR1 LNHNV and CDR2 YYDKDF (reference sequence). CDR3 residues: CATSRIGDEQFF. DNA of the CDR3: TGTGCCACCAGCAGGATCGGAGATGAGCAGTTCTTC.

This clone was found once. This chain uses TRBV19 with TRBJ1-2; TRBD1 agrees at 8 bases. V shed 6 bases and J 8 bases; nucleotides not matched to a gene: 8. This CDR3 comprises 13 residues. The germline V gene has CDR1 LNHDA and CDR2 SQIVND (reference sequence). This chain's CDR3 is CASSPATGVGYTF. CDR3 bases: TGTGCCAGTAGCCCGGCGACAGGGGTCGGCTACACCTTC.

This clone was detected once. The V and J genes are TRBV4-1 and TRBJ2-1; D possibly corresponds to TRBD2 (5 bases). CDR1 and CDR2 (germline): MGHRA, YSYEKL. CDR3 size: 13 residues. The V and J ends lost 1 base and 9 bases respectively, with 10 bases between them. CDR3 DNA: TGCGCCAGCAGCCAAGTTTTGGGAGCTGAGCAGTTCTTC. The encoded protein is CASSQVLGAEQFF.

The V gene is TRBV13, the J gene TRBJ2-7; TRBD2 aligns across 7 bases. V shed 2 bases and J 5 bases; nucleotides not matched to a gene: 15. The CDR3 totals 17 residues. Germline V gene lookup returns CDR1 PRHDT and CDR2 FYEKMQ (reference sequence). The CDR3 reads CASSLIGGRGAHHEQYF. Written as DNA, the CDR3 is TGTGCCAGCAGCTTAATAGGCGGGAGAGGGGCCCACCACGAGCAGTACTTC.

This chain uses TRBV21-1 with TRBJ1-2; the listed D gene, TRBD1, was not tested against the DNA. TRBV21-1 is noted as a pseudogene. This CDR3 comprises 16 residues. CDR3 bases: TGTGCCAGCAGCAAGCTCCGGACAGGAAGTAACTATGGCTACACCTTC. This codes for CASSKLRTGSNYGYTF.

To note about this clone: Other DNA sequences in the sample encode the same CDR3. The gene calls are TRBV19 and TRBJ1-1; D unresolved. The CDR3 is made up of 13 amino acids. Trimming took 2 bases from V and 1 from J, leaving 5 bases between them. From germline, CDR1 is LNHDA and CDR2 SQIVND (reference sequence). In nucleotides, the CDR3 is TGTGCCAGTAGTATACGGGGGAACACTGAAGCTTTCTTT. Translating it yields CASSIRGNTEAFF.

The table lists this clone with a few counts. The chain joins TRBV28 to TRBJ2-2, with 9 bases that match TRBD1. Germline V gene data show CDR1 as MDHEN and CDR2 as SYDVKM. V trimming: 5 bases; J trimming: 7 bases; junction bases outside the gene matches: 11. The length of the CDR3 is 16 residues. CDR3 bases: TGTGCCAGCAGTACCCCCGGACAGGGGATGAACGGGGAGCTGTTTTTT. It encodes CASSTPGQGMNGELFF.

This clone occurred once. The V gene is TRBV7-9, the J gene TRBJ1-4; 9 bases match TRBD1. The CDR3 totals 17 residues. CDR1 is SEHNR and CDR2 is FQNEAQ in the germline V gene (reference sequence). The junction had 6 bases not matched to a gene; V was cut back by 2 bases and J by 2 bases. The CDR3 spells CASSLTGGWGTNEKLFF. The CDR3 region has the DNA TGTGCCAGCAGCTTAACAGGGGGCTGGGGCACTAATGAAAAACTGTTTTTT. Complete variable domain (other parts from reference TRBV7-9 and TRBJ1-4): DTGVSQNPRHKITKRGQNVTFRCDPISEHNRLYWYRQTLGQGPEFLTYFQNEAQLEKSRLLSDRFSAERPKGSFSTLEIQRTEQGDSAMYLCASSLTGGWGTNEKLFFGSGTQLSVL.

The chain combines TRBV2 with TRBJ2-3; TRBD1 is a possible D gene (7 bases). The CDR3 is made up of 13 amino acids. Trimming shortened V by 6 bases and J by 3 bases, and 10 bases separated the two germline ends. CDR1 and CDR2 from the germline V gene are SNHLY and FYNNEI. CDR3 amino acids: CASRRDSTDTQYF. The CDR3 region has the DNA TGTGCCAGCAGGCGGGACAGTACAGATACGCAGTATTTT.

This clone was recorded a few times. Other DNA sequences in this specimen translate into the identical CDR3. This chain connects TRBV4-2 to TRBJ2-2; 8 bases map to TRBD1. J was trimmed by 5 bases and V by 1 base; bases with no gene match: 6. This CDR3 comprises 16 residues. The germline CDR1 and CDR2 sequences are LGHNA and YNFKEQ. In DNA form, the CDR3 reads TGTGCCAGCAGCCAAGGGCAGGGGGCAGGAACCGGGGAGCTGTTTTTT. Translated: CASSQGQGAGTGELFF.

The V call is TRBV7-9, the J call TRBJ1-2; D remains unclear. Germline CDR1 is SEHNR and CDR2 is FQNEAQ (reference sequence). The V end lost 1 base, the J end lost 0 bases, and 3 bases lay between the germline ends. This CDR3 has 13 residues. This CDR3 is CASSLDTNYGYTF. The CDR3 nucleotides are TGTGCCAGCAGCTTAGACACTAACTATGGCTACACCTTC.